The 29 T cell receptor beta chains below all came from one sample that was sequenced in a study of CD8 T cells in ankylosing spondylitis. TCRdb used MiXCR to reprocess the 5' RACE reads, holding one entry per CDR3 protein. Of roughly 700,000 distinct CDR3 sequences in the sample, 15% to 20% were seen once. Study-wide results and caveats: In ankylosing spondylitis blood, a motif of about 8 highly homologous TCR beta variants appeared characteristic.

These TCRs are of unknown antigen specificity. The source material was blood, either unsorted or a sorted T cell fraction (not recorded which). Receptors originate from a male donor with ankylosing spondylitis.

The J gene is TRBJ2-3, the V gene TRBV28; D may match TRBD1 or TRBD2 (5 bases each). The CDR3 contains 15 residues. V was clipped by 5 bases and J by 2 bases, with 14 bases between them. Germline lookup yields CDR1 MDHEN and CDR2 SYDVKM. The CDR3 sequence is CASSPGVGATDTQYF. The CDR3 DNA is TGTGCCAGCAGTCCCGGGGTCGGGGCCACAGATACGCAGTATTTT.

CDR3 region: CASSQEFGGTVDTQYF. The CDR3 coding sequence is TGCGCCAGCAGCCAAGAGTTTGGCGGGACGGTAGATACGCAGTATTTT. The rearrangement uses TRBV4-3 and TRBJ2-3; maybe TRBD2 (6 bases). The germline CDR1 and CDR2 sequences are LGHNA and YSLEER. Trimming removed 0 bases at V and 5 bases at J, with 15 bases between. The CDR3 totals 16 residues.

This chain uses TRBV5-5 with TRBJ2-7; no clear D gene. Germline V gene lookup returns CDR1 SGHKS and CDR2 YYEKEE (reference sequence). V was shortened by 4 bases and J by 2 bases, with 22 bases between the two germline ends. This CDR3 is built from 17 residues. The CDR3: CASSHKDYGKSAYEQYF. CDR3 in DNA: TGTGCCAGCAGCCATAAGGATTATGGAAAGTCTGCCTACGAGCAGTACTTC.

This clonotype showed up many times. CDR3 nucleotide sequence: TGTGCCAGCAGCTTCAGGACTAGCGGGGAGAAGTACTTC. It encodes CASSFRTSGEKYF. V gene TRBV9 combines with J gene TRBJ2-7; TRBD2 aligns across 12 bases. This CDR3 is built from 13 residues. The V segment lost 4 bases and the J segment 11 bases; nucleotides outside the gene matches: 7. Germline loops: CDR1 SGDLS, CDR2 YYNGEE.

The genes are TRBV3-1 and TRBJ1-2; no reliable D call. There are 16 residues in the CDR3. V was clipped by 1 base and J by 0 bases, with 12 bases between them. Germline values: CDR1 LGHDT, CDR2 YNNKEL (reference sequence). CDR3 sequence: CASSQGVGAANYGYTF. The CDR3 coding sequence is TGTGCCAGCAGCCAAGGGGTTGGCGCTGCTAACTATGGCTACACCTTC.

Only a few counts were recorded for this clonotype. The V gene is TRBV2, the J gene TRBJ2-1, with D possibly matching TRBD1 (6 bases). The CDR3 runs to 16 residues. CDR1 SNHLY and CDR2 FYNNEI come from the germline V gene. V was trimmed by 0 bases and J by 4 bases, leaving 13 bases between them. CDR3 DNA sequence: TGTGCCAGCAGTGAAGCGGCAGGGGTTATATACAATGAGCAGTTCTTC. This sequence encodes CASSEAAGVIYNEQFF.

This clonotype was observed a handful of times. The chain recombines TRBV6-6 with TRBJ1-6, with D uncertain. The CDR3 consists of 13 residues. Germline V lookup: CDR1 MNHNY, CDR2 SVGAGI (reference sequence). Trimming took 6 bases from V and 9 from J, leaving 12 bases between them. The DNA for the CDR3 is TGTGCCAGCAGCCAACCGGGATCTTCACCCCTCCACTTT. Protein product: CASSQPGSSPLHF.

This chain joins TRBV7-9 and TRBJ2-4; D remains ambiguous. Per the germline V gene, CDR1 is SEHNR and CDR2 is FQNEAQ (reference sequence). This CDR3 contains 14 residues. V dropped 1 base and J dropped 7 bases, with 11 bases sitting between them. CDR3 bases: TGTGCCAGCAGCTTAGTTACGGTGGGGAACATTCAGTACTTC. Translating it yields CASSLVTVGNIQYF.

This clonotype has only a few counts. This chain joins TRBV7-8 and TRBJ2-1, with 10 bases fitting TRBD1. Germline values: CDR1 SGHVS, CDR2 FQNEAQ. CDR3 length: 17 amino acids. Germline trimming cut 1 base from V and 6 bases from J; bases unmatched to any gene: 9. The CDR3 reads CASSLGAPRTGGNEQFF. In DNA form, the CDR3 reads TGTGCCAGCAGCTTAGGGGCCCCCCGGACAGGGGGCAATGAGCAGTTCTTC.

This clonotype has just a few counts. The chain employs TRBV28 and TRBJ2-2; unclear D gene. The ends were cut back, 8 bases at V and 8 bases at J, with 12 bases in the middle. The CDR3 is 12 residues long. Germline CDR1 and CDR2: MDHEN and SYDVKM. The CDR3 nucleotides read TGTGCCAGCTCAATGAATGGGGGGGAGCTGTTTTTT. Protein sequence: CASSMNGGELFF. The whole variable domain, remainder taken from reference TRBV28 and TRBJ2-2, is DVKVTQSSRYLVKRTGEKVFLECVQDMDHENMFWYRQDPGLGLRLIYFSYDVKMKEKGDIPEGYSVSREKKERFSLILESASTNQTSMYLCASSMNGGELFFGEGSRLTVL.

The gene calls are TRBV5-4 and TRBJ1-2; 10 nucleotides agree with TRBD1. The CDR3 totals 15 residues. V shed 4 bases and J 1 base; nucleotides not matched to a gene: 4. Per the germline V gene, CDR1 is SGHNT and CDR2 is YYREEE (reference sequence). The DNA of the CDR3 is TGTGCCAGCAGCCGGACAGGGGGAGATAACTATGGCTACACCTTC. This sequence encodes CASSRTGGDNYGYTF.

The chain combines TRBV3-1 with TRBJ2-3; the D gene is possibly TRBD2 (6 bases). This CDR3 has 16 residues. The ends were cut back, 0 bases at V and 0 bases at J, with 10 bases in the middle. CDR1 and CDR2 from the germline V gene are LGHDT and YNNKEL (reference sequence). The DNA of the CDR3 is TGTGCCAGCAGCCAAGATAGCGGTTCTAGCACAGATACGCAGTATTTT. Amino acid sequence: CASSQDSGSSTDTQYF.

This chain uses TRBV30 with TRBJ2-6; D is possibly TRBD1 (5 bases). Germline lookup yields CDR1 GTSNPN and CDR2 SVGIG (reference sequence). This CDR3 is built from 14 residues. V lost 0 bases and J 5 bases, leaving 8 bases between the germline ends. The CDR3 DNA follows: TGTGCCTGGAGTGTAGGGGTCAGGGCCAACGTCCTGACTTTC. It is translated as CAWSVGVRANVLTF.

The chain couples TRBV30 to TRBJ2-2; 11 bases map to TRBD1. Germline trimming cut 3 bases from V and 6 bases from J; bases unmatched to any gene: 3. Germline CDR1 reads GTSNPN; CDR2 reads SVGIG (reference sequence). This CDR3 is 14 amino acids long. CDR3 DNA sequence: TGTGCCTGGAGCCGGACAGGGGGCGCCGGGGAGCTGTTTTTT. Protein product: CAWSRTGGAGELFF.

CDR3 bases: TGTGCCAGCAAGGAACGTAGCTCGCCAGATACGCAGTATTTT. Translating it yields CASKERSSPDTQYF. The J gene is TRBJ2-3, the V gene TRBV28; D gene ambiguous. Germline V gene sequence: CDR1 MDHEN, CDR2 SYDVKM. Trimming cost V 7 bases and J 4 bases, with 15 bases left between them. The length of the CDR3 is 14 residues.

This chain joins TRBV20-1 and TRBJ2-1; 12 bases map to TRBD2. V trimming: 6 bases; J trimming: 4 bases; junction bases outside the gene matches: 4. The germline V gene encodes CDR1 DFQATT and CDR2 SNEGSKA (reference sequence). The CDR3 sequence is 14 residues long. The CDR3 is CSAETSGGYNEQFF. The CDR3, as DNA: TGCAGTGCCGAGACTAGCGGGGGTTACAATGAGCAGTTCTTC.

The CDR3 bases are TGCAGCGTCAGAACAGGGGGCATTTCGGAGACCCAGTACTTC. Its protein is CSVRTGGISETQYF. The gene calls are TRBV29-1 and TRBJ2-5; 9 nucleotides match TRBD1. The CDR3 runs to 14 residues. Germline V gives CDR1 SQVTM, CDR2 ANQGSEA. The V gene end was trimmed by 6 bases and the J gene end by 5 bases; junction bases not matched to a gene: 10. The full variable domain, rest sourced from reference TRBV29-1 and TRBJ2-5, is SAVISQKPSRDICQRGTSLTIQCQVDSQVTMMFWYRQQPGQSLTLIATANQGSEATYESGFVIDKFPISRPNLTFSTLTVSNMSPEDSSIYLCSVRTGGISETQYFGPGTRLLVL.

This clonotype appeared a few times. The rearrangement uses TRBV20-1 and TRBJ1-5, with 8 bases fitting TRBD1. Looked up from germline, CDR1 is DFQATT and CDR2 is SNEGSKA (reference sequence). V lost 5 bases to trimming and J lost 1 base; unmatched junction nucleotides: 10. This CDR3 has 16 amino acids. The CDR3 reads CSAVPGGDVSNQPQHF. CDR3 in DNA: TGCAGTGCTGTCCCAGGGGGCGACGTAAGCAATCAGCCCCAGCATTTT.

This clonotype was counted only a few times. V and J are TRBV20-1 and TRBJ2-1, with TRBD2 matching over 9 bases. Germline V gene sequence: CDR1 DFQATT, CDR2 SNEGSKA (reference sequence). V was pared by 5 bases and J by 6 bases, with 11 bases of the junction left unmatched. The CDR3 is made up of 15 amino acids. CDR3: CSALRGTSPSNEQFF. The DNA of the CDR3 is TGCAGTGCTCTCCGGGGGACTAGCCCCAGCAATGAGCAGTTCTTC.

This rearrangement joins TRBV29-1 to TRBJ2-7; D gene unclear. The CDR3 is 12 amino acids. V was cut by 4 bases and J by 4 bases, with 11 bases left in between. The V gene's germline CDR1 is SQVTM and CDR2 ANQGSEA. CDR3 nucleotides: TGCAGCGTTGGTAGGATTGGGTACGAGCAGTACTTC. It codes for CSVGRIGYEQYF.

CDR3 bases: TGTGCCAGCAGGGCTCAGGGGTCTGGGGCCAACGTCCTGACTTTC. This encodes CASRAQGSGANVLTF. V usage is TRBV12-3 or TRBV12-4 and J usage is TRBJ2-6; D may be TRBD1 (6 bases). V shed 6 bases and J shed 1 base, with 10 bases lying between them. The CDR3 extends over 15 amino acids.

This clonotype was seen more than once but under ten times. CDR3 amino acids: CSARGLQETQYF. CDR3 bases: TGCAGTGCTAGAGGACTGCAAGAGACCCAGTACTTC. The gene calls are TRBV20-1 and TRBJ2-5, with unresolved D. CDR1 is DFQATT, CDR2 SNEGSKA, per germline (reference sequence). V was pared by 1 base and J by 2 bases, with 5 bases between. The CDR3 spans 12 residues.

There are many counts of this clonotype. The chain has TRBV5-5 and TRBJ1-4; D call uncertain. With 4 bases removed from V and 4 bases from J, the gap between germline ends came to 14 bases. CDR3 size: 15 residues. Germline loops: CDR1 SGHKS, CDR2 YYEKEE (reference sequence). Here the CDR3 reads CASSTAGNHNEKLFF. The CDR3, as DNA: TGTGCCAGCAGCACCGCCGGGAACCATAATGAAAAACTGTTTTTT.

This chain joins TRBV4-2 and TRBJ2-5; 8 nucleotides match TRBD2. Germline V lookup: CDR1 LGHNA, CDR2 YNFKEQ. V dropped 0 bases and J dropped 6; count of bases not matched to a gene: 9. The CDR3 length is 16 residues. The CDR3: CASSQELAGGFQTQYF. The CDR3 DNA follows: TGTGCCAGCAGCCAAGAATTGGCGGGAGGTTTTCAGACCCAGTACTTC.

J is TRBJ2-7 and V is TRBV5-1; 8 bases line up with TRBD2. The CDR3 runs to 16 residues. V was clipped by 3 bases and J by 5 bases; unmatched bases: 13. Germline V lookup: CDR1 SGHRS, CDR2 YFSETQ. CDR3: CASSSYGLAVGNEQYF. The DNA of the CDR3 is TGCGCCAGCAGCTCATATGGACTAGCCGTGGGCAACGAGCAGTACTTC.

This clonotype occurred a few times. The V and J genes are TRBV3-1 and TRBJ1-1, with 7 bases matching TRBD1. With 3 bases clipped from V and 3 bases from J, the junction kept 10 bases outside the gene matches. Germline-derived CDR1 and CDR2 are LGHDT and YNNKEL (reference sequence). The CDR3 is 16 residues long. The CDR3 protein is CASSHVGKGAYTEAFF. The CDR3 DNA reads TGTGCCAGCAGCCATGTAGGGAAGGGGGCCTACACTGAAGCTTTCTTT.

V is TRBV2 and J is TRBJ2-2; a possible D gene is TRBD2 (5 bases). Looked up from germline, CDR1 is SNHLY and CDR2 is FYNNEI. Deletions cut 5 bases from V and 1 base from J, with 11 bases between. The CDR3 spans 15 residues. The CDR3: CASSTDSLNTGELFF. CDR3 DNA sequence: TGTGCCAGCAGTACGGACTCATTGAACACCGGGGAGCTGTTTTTT.

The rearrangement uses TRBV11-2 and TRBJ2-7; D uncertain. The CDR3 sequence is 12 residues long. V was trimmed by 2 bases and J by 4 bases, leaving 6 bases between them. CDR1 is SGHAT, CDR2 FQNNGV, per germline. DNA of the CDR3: TGTGCCAGCAGCTTAAGGCGTTACGAGCAGTACTTC. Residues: CASSLRRYEQYF.

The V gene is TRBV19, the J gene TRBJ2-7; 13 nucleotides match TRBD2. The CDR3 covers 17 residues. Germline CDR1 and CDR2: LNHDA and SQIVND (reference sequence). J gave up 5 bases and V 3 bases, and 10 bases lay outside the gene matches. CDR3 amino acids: CASSISVQGTSGDEQYF. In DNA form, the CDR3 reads TGTGCCAGTAGTATCTCGGTCCAAGGGACTAGCGGGGACGAGCAGTACTTC. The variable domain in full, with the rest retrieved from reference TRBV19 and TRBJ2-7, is DGGITQSPKYLFRKEGQNVTLSCEQNLNHDAMYWYRQDPGQGLRLIYYSQIVNDFQKGDIAEGYSVSREKKESFPLTVTSAQKNPTAFYLCASSISVQGTSGDEQYFGPGTRLTVT.